A single sample is the source of the 26 T cell receptor beta chains below, sequenced in a study of T cells in Graves' hyperthyroidism and ophthalmopathy. Amplification of TCR beta CDR3 regions used RNA as the template. The HTBI primer set was used in a first-round RT-PCR of the TCR CDR3. TCRdb reprocessed the multiplex PCR reads via MiXCR and lists one record per CDR3 protein. Of tens of thousands of distinct CDR3 sequences in the sample, less than 60% were seen once. Material: blood. The origin of the receptors is a woman aged 45-65 years with Graves' ophthalmopathy.

This chain connects TRBV20-1 to TRBJ2-1; TRBD2 is a possible D gene (5 bases). Germline lookup yields CDR1 DFQATT and CDR2 SNEGSKA (reference sequence). Trimming pared 6 bases from V and 8 bases from J, leaving 14 bases between. This CDR3 has 12 amino acids. In DNA, the CDR3 is TGCAGTGCCGTACCGGGGTGGGATGAGCAGTTCTTC. Translated: CSAVPGWDEQFF.

As to this clonotype: Possible read error: a much larger clone is one base away. Because it lacks the conserved phenylalanine or tryptophan at the end, this CDR3 is likely a read error. The J gene is TRBJ1-2, the V gene TRBV3-1; 7 positions agree with TRBD1. From germline, CDR1 is LGHDT and CDR2 YNNKEL (reference sequence). The V and J ends lost 2 bases and 7 bases, in that order; junction bases with no gene match: 4. The CDR3 is 13 residues long. The CDR3: CASSQTGAIGYTV. Here the CDR3 DNA reads TGTGCCAGCAGCCAAACAGGGGCGATTGGCTACACCGTC.

A single count supports this clonotype. The chain combines TRBV2 with TRBJ2-2, with TRBD1 matching over 8 bases. The CDR3 runs 17 residues. CDR1 is SNHLY, CDR2 FYNNEI, per germline. V shed 4 bases, J shed 2 bases, and the junction held 9 bases outside the gene matches. CDR3 DNA sequence: TGTGCCAGCAGTGCTATATCGGGACAGGACAACACCGGGGAGCTGTTTTTT. It is translated as CASSAISGQDNTGELFF.

As concerns this clonotype: A read error is likely, as this CDR3 ends without the conserved phenylalanine or tryptophan. V and J are TRBV6-5 and TRBJ2-2; unclear D gene. The germline CDR1 and CDR2 sequences are MNHEY and SVGAGI. The CDR3 runs to 16 residues. V lost 6 bases and J 1 base, leaving 15 bases between the germline ends. The chain's CDR3 is CASRLPQWKNTGELFL. The CDR3 DNA reads as TGTGCCAGCAGGCTACCCCAATGGAAGAACACCGGGGAGCTGTTTTTG.

The rearrangement links TRBV20-1 to TRBJ2-5; 8 bases are shared with TRBD2. Germline trimming cut 1 base from V and 4 bases from J; bases unmatched to any gene: 5. CDR1 is DFQATT, CDR2 SNEGSKA, per germline (reference sequence). This CDR3 is built from 14 residues. CDR3 DNA: TGCAGTGCTAGAGTAGGGCTAGCGGGAGAGACCCAGTACTTC. The encoded protein is CSARVGLAGETQYF.

The chain has TRBV2 and TRBJ1-5, with D possibly matching TRBD1 (5 bases). Germline loops: CDR1 SNHLY, CDR2 FYNNEI. V was shortened by 7 bases and J by 4 bases, with 14 bases between the two germline ends. The CDR3 spans 14 residues. The CDR3 here is CASTQGVVNQPQHF. The DNA of the CDR3 is TGTGCCAGCACTCAAGGGGTTGTTAATCAGCCCCAGCATTTT. Variable domain in full (rest from reference TRBV2 and TRBJ1-5): EPEVTQTPSHQVTQMGQEVILRCVPISNHLYFYWYRQILGQKVEFLVSFYNNEISEKSEIFDDQFSVERPDGSNFTLKIRSTKLEDSAMYFCASTQGVVNQPQHFGDGTRLSIL.

In the case of this clonotype: The CDR3 end shows no conserved phenylalanine or tryptophan, and so a read error is likely. Because the CDR3's place on the DNA is in doubt, the DNA is left out and the CDR3 is given as listed by TCRdb. This chain links TRBV7-9 with TRBJ2-2. Germline V lookup: CDR1 SEHNR, CDR2 FQNEAQ (reference sequence). The CDR3 sequence runs 13 residues, both termini included. The CDR3 reads CASSHSNTGELVL.

For this clonotype: This may come from a read error, since a much larger clone is one base off. CDR3 loop: CASQGQAHETQHF. The CDR3 nucleotides read TGTGCCAGCCAGGGACAGGCACACGAGACCCAGCACTTC. The rearrangement links TRBV6-5 to TRBJ2-5; the match to TRBD1 covers 8 bases. Germline V CDR1 and CDR2: MNHEY, SVGAGI. There are 13 residues in the CDR3.

V gene TRBV12-3 or TRBV12-4 combines with J gene TRBJ2-5, with D possibly being TRBD1 or TRBD2 (5 bases each). With 5 bases removed from V and 6 bases from J, the gap between germline ends came to 16 bases. The CDR3 is 14 amino acids. The CDR3 region is CASSGPGLGKTQYF. The DNA of the CDR3 is TGTGCCAGCAGTGGGCCGGGGCTAGGGAAGACCCAGTACTTC.

The sample holds many counts of this clonotype. The rearrangement joins TRBV5-1 to TRBJ2-1; D call uncertain. The CDR3 is made up of 16 amino acids. Between the trimmed V and J ends, which lost 1 base and 0 bases, there was a span of 11 bases. In germline, CDR1 is SGHRS, CDR2 YFSETQ. The CDR3 here is CASSLKQPSSYNEQFF. The CDR3, as DNA: TGCGCCAGCAGCTTGAAACAGCCGAGCTCCTACAATGAGCAGTTCTTC.

This clonotype was counted many times. Mismatch with germline at one junction end may stem from a read error. The rearrangement joins TRBV29-1 to TRBJ2-5, with 8 positions matching TRBD1. This CDR3 spans 12 amino acids. The germline gives CDR1 SQVTM, CDR2 ANQGSEA. The CDR3 bases are TGCAGCGTAGAGGACAGGGATACACCTCGGGGCTTC. Translation: CSVEDRDTPRGF.

Points on this clonotype: Given the absence of the conserved phenylalanine or tryptophan at the CDR3 end, a read error is likely. As DNA, the CDR3 is TGTGCCAGCAGCTTGGGGGACGCCGGCGGGGCCAATCAGCCCCAGCATTCT. Encoded protein: CASSLGDAGGANQPQHS. This chain links TRBV11-2 with TRBJ1-5; tentatively, D is TRBD1 (5 bases). CDR3 length: 17 amino acids. Trimming shortened V by 3 bases and J by 3 bases, and 18 bases separated the two germline ends. Germline V gene sequence: CDR1 SGHAT, CDR2 FQNNGV.

This clonotype has a count of ten or more. This chain uses TRBV15 with TRBJ2-5; 8 bases fit TRBD2. The CDR3 extends over 15 amino acids. Trimming cost V 6 bases and J 7 bases; bases outside gene matches: 13. CDR1 and CDR2 (germline): LNHNV, YYDKDF (reference sequence). CDR3 protein: CATSEGERGLGTQYF. CDR3 DNA: TGTGCCACCAGTGAGGGGGAGCGGGGGCTCGGGACCCAGTACTTC.

V gene TRBV4-1 combines with J gene TRBJ2-7; 7 positions match TRBD1. CDR1 and CDR2 from the germline V gene are MGHRA and YSYEKL. This CDR3 is 14 amino acids long. The V gene end was trimmed by 8 bases and the J gene end by 2 bases; junction bases not matched to a gene: 9. CDR3 nucleotide sequence: TGCGCCAGCGGGCCCCCCGGGACAGCCTACGAGCAGTACTTC. Its protein is CASGPPGTAYEQYF.

Worth noting for this clonotype: Mismatch with germline at one junction end may stem from a read error. The rearrangement uses TRBV11-2 and TRBJ2-5; D is perhaps TRBD1 or TRBD2 (5 bases each). This CDR3 is 13 amino acids long. Germline CDR1 SGHAT, CDR2 FQNNGV. CDR3 coding DNA: TGTGCCGGCAGCTCGGGGCAGAGGAAGACCCAGTACTTC. Translated: CAGSSGQRKTQYF.

This clonotype was seen a handful of times. This chain connects TRBV5-1 to TRBJ1-1, with a tentative D call TRBD1 (6 bases). V was clipped by 1 base and J by 7 bases, with 17 bases between them. The V gene's germline CDR1 is SGHRS and CDR2 YFSETQ. The CDR3 sequence is 15 residues long. The CDR3 reads CASSLPAATGYEAFF. The DNA of the CDR3 is TGCGCCAGCAGCTTGCCTGCCGCAACAGGGTATGAAGCTTTCTTT.

In DNA, the CDR3 is TGTGCCAGCAGCCTTTTGCGGCGGGACAGGGCCTCTGGGGCCAACGTCCTGACTTTC. This codes for CASSLLRRDRASGANVLTF. The chain is built from TRBV7-8 and TRBJ2-6; 9 bases are shared with TRBD1. The CDR3 loop spans 19 amino acids. V shed 5 bases, J shed 0 bases, and the junction held 11 bases outside the gene matches. The germline gives CDR1 SGHVS, CDR2 FQNEAQ.

A remark on this clonotype: The CDR3 does not close with the conserved phenylalanine or tryptophan, likely indicating a read error. The chain recombines TRBV10-1 with TRBJ2-2, with 7 bases fitting TRBD1. V gave up 2 bases and J gave up 4 bases; unmatched junction bases: 4. Germline V gene sequence: CDR1 WNHNN, CDR2 SYGVQD (reference sequence). There are 15 residues in the CDR3. In DNA, the CDR3 is TGCGCCAGCAGTGAGGACAGGGTGGTCACCGGGGAGCTGTTTCTT. The encoded protein is CASSEDRVVTGELFL.

This clonotype was seen many times. The V and J genes are TRBV20-1 and TRBJ1-3, with D possibly being TRBD1 (6 bases). The CDR3 totals 13 residues. Germline V CDR1 and CDR2: DFQATT, SNEGSKA (reference sequence). V was clipped by 6 bases and J by 2 bases, with 11 bases between them. In DNA, the CDR3 is TGCAGTGCACCTGACAGGCCTGGAAACACCATATATTTT. Residues: CSAPDRPGNTIYF.

V usage is TRBV9 and J usage is TRBJ1-1; no clear D gene. CDR1 and CDR2 from the germline V gene are SGDLS and YYNGEE. V was cut by 0 bases and J by 0 bases, with 9 bases left in between. The CDR3 runs 15 residues. The CDR3 DNA reads TGTGCCAGCAGCGTAGAAGCTTTCATGAACACTGAAGCTTTCTTT. Its translation is CASSVEAFMNTEAFF. Supplemented by reference TRBV9 and TRBJ1-1, the full variable domain reads DSGVTQTPKHLITATGQRVTLRCSPRSGDLSVYWYQQSLDQGLQFLIQYYNGEERAKGNILERFSAQQFPDLHSELNLSSLELGDSALYFCASSVEAFMNTEAFFGQGTRLTVV.

The CDR3 bases are TGTGCCAGCAGTTTGGTCACTAGCGGGGGGGTGTACGAGCAGTACTTC. It is translated as CASSLVTSGGVYEQYF. This chain links TRBV27 with TRBJ2-7, with 13 nucleotides matching TRBD2. Trimming took 3 bases from V and 4 from J; bases not matched to a gene: 6. There are 16 residues in the CDR3. CDR1 and CDR2 from the germline V gene are MNHEY and SMNVEV (reference sequence).

This clonotype was observed at least ten times. V is TRBV4-3 and J is TRBJ1-3; D might be TRBD1 (5 bases). V lost 0 bases and J 2 bases, leaving 11 bases between the germline ends. CDR1 is LGHNA, CDR2 YSLEER, per germline. This CDR3 has 16 amino acids. The CDR3 region has the DNA TGCGCCAGCAGCCAAGATGGAAGGGGCACTGGAAACACCATATATTTT. Amino acids: CASSQDGRGTGNTIYF.

V usage is TRBV7-2 and J usage is TRBJ2-1; D ambiguous. Trimming took off 6 bases at V and 8 bases at J, with 11 bases between the two ends. CDR1 SGHTA and CDR2 FQGNSA come from the germline V gene. The CDR3 has 12 residues. Written as DNA, the CDR3 is TGTGCCAGCAGTCGTGGCGGACATGAGCAGTTCTTC. Amino acid sequence: CASSRGGHEQFF.

As to this clonotype: One end of the junction varies from germline; a read error may be responsible. The chain carries TRBV6-6 and TRBJ1-5, with D hard to call. Germline lookup yields CDR1 MNHNY and CDR2 SVGAGI (reference sequence). This CDR3 has 11 residues. The CDR3 protein is CASSGNRPQHF. The CDR3 bases are TGTGCCAGCAGTGGTAATCGGCCCCAGCATTTT.

The chain links TRBV2 to TRBJ1-4; D uncertain. Looked up from germline, CDR1 is SNHLY and CDR2 is FYNNEI. The CDR3 is 14 residues long. V was pared by 6 bases and J by 5 bases, with 13 bases between. Here the CDR3 DNA reads TGTGCCAGCAGCCCGGCCCTGGCGAATGAAAAACTGTTTTTT. Encoded protein: CASSPALANEKLFF.

This clonotype was detected ten times or more. V is TRBV10-3 and J is TRBJ1-1; D remains ambiguous. V lost 0 bases, J lost 2 bases, and 7 bases lay in between. Germline-derived CDR1 and CDR2 are ENHRY and SYGVKD. CDR3 length: 14 residues. The CDR3 here is CAISESGYNTEAFF. The CDR3 DNA reads TGTGCCATCAGTGAGTCGGGGTATAACACTGAAGCTTTCTTT.